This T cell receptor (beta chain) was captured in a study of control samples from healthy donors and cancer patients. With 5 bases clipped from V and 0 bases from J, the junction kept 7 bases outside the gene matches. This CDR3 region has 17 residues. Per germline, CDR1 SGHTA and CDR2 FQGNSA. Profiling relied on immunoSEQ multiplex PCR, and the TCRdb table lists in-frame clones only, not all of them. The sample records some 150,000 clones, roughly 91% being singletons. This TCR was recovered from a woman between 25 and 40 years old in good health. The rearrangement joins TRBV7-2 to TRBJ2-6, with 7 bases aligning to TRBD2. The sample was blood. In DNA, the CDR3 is TGTGCCAGCAGCCCTACGGGAGGTTCCTCTGGGGCCAACGTCCTGACTTTC. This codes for CASSPTGGSSGANVLTF. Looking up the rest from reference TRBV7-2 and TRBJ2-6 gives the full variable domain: GAGVSQSPSNKVTEKGKDVELRCDPISGHTALYWYRQSLGQGLEFLIYFQGNSAPDKSGLPSDRFSAERTGGSVSTLTIQRTQQEDSAVYLCASSPTGGSSGANVLTFGAGSRLTVL.